This T cell receptor (beta chain) appears in the sequencing data of a study of cytomegalovirus exposure and HLA in healthy donors. Study-level results: Equally common other TCR beta chains were less clonally expanded than HLA-associated ones, a later analysis found. Later analysis demonstrated an association between a missense DCLRE1C variant and TCR beta V- and J-gene trimming. A later analysis associated 15,000 or so TCR beta sequences with HLA alleles at a 0.05 false discovery rate.

Concerning this clone: Its target is not known.

The PCR made use of 60 Vbeta and 13 Jbeta primers. TCRdb's copy holds only in-frame clones and misses some; the assay was immunoSEQ multiplex PCR. The table has over 95,000 clones, approximately 80% seen once. Source material: PBMCs. The sequence came from a woman between 18 and 29 years old in good health and CMV-seronegative.

CDR3 amino acids: CASSSYTESYGYTF. The CDR3, as DNA: TGTGCCAGCAGCTCATATACAGAGAGCTATGGCTACACCTTC. J is TRBJ1-2 and V is TRBV5-4; D gene ambiguous. The germline CDR1 and CDR2 sequences are SGHNT and YYREEE (reference sequence). V lost 3 bases, J lost 4 bases, and 13 bases lay in between. The CDR3 length is 14 residues.